The 9 T cell receptor beta chains presented below share a single source sample, sequenced in a study of blood T cell repertoires in COVID-19. The assay was immunoSEQ multiplex PCR, and TCRdb's table has in-frame clones only and misses some. This table holds fewer than 250,000 clones, around nine tenths found once. The material sequenced was PBMCs or T cells enriched from blood (not recorded which). The source is a young man in a cohort exposed to, infected with or recovered from COVID-19 (not recorded which).

The rearrangement joins TRBV7-2 to TRBJ2-1; D gene uncertain. CDR3 length: 17 amino acids. Trimming took off 3 bases at V and 0 bases at J, with 15 bases between the two ends. The germline V gene encodes CDR1 SGHTA and CDR2 FQGNSA. As DNA, the CDR3 is TGTGCCAGCAGCTTCCGACCGACAATTAGCTCCTACAATGAGCAGTTCTTC. Translation gives CASSFRPTISSYNEQFF. The complete variable domain, with remaining parts taken from reference TRBV7-2 and TRBJ2-1, reads GAGVSQSPSNKVTEKGKDVELRCDPISGHTALYWYRQSLGQGLEFLIYFQGNSAPDKSGLPSDRFSAERTGGSVSTLTIQRTQQEDSAVYLCASSFRPTISSYNEQFFGPGTRLTVL.

The chain employs TRBV15 and TRBJ1-2, with D unclear. V lost 5 bases, J lost 2 bases, and 9 bases lay in between. The germline V gene encodes CDR1 LNHNV and CDR2 YYDKDF (reference sequence). The CDR3 has 13 residues. The CDR3 spells CATSPIGNYGYTF. As DNA, the CDR3 is TGTGCCACCAGCCCTATCGGGAACTATGGCTACACCTTC.

The CDR3 bases are TGTGCCAGCGTGCAGAATCCTGATTACAATGAGCAGTTCTTC. Protein sequence: CASVQNPDYNEQFF. The V gene is TRBV7-6, the J gene TRBJ2-1; D not certain. CDR3 length: 14 residues. Per the germline V gene, CDR1 is SGHVS and CDR2 is FNYEAQ. V lost 8 bases to trimming and J lost 4 bases, with 15 bases between them.

The chain combines TRBV14 with TRBJ2-7; TRBD2 agrees at 8 bases. This CDR3 has 16 amino acids. The J segment lost 0 bases and the V segment lost 4 bases, leaving 8 bases of the junction unmatched. Germline V gives CDR1 SGHDN, CDR2 FVKESK. The CDR3 DNA follows: TGTGCCAGCAGCCCCGGTGCGGGAGGACTCTCCTACGAGCAGTACTTC. It is translated as CASSPGAGGLSYEQYF.

The rearrangement uses TRBV5-1 and TRBJ1-5; tentative D call: TRBD1 (5 bases). CDR1 SGHRS and CDR2 YFSETQ come from the germline V gene. CDR3 length: 14 residues. V dropped 3 bases and J dropped 6 bases, with 13 bases sitting between them. The CDR3 region is CASSSGTAGQPQHF. The CDR3 nucleotides are TGCGCCAGCAGCTCCGGGACTGCGGGTCAGCCCCAGCATTTT.

The chain uses TRBV4-1 and TRBJ2-7; 8 bases fit TRBD1. CDR1 MGHRA and CDR2 YSYEKL come from the germline V gene. V trimming: 0 bases; J trimming: 6 bases; junction bases outside the gene matches: 10. CDR3 size: 16 residues. CDR3 nucleotides: TGCGCCAGCAGCCAAGACATAAGGACAGGGCGGGCCGAGCAGTACTTC. This translates into CASSQDIRTGRAEQYF.

The V gene is TRBV9, the J gene TRBJ2-3; 9 bases agree with TRBD2. This CDR3 comprises 17 residues. V trimming: 0 bases; J trimming: 5 bases; junction bases outside the gene matches: 10. Germline CDR1 is SGDLS and CDR2 is YYNGEE. The CDR3, as DNA: TGTGCCAGCAGCGTAGACCCCTTAGCGGGAGTGGTAGATACGCAGTATTTT. Its translation is CASSVDPLAGVVDTQYF.

The chain recombines TRBV28 with TRBJ1-2; 10 bases match TRBD1. V lost 6 bases, J lost 10 bases, and 5 bases stayed unmatched. Per germline, CDR1 MDHEN and CDR2 SYDVKM. The CDR3 spans 12 residues. The CDR3 nucleotides read TGTGCCAGCAGGCGGGACAGGGGTTTCTACACCTTC. Protein sequence: CASRRDRGFYTF.

J is TRBJ2-1 and V is TRBV5-1; possible D gene TRBD2, 5 bases. The CDR3 totals 16 residues. V lost 4 bases and J lost 0, with 14 bases in between. Germline V gives CDR1 SGHRS, CDR2 YFSETQ. This CDR3 is CASSPNTGSSYNEQFF. CDR3 in DNA: TGCGCCAGCAGCCCTAACACGGGGAGCTCCTACAATGAGCAGTTCTTC.